The rows below give T cell receptor beta chains drawn from one sample of a study of tumor-infiltrating lymphocytes in primary liver carcinoma. One entry per CDR3 protein, called by TCRdb with MiXCR from the multiplex PCR reads. The table includes tens of thousands of distinct CDR3 sequences, 70% to 75% detected once. Sequencing was carried out using liver tumor tissue from sampling region 4. These receptors came from a woman aged 60-70 years with primary liver carcinoma and hepatitis B virus infection. CDR3s include the opening cysteine and the closing phenylalanine or tryptophan. D genes are given only for firm matches. Expanded clones get a size class; other rows say once, few or many, or leave the size out.

clone size	V gene	J gene	D gene	CDR3 protein	CDR3 DNA
medium-sized	TRBV12-3/TRBV12-4	TRBJ2-7	TRBD2	CASSLTSGTAQYF	TGTGCCAGCAGTTTAACTAGCGGTACCGCGCAGTACTTC
.	TRBV6-1	TRBJ1-1	.	CASSEYKGSTEAFF	TGTGCCAGCAGTGAATACAAGGGGAGCACTGAAGCTTTCTTT
.	TRBV28	TRBJ2-5	TRBD2	CASSPWASGRKSETLYF	TGTGCCAGCAGTCCCTGGGCTAGCGGGAGAAAATCGGAGACCCTGTACTTC
.	TRBV7-8	TRBJ2-1	.	CASSPRPDSYNEQFF	TGTGCCAGCAGCCCCCGGCCGGACTCCTACAATGAGCAGTTCTTC
.	TRBV19	TRBJ1-1	.	CASSIRGGDAGMSTEAFF	TGTGCCAGTAGTATACGGGGCGGGGACGCGGGGATGAGCACTGAAGCTTTCTTT
.	TRBV29-1	TRBJ2-5	.	CGVDYPSECETQYF	TGCGGCGTTGATTATCCTAGCGAGTGTGAGACCCAGTACTTC
.	TRBV2	TRBJ2-7	.	CANSNGSYEQYF	TGTGCCAACAGTAACGGGTCCTACGAGCAGTACTTC
.	TRBV6-6	TRBJ2-2	.	CAIRYGGSNTGELFF	TGTGCCATCAGATACGGGGGCAGCAACACCGGGGAGCTGTTTTTT
.	TRBV7-9	TRBJ2-1	TRBD2	CASDPRGASGVYNEQFF	TGTGCCAGCGACCCCCGCGGTGCTAGCGGGGTTTACAATGAGCAGTTCTTC
once	TRBV12-3/TRBV12-4	TRBJ2-3	.	CAGTLGSGRGIDTQYF	TGTGCCGGCACCCTAGGCTCGGGGCGGGGAATAGATACGCAATATTTT
.	TRBV29-1	TRBJ2-3	TRBD2	CSVENQRGSTDMQYF	TGCAGCGTTGAAAACCAGCGGGGATCCACAGATATGCAGTATTTT
.	TRBV12-3/TRBV12-4	TRBJ2-5	.	CASILGSAGEGGTQYF	.
.	TRBV5-1	TRBJ2-1	.	CASCSDSSYIEQFF	TGCGCCAGCTGCTCGGACAGCTCCTACATTGAGCAGTTCTTC
.	TRBV11-1	TRBJ2-6	TRBD1	CASSLEDRFSGANVLTF	TGTGCCAGCAGTCTCGAGGACAGGTTCTCTGGGGCCAACGTCCTGACTTTC
.	TRBV6-1	TRBJ2-7	.	CASSISVGETDGQYF	TGTGCCAGCAGTATCTCGGTGGGAGAAACGGACGGGCAGTACTTC
many	TRBV6-5	TRBJ2-7	.	CASSQDKGGYEQYF	TGTGCCAGCAGTCAAGATAAGGGCGGGTACGAGCAGTACTTC
.	TRBV4-1	TRBJ2-6	.	CASGQDSRVSEANVLTF	TGCGCCAGCGGCCAAGACTCCAGGGTCTCTGAGGCCAATGTCCTGACTTTC
few	TRBV29-1	TRBJ2-3	.	CSVGRIDTGTQYF	TGCAGCGTTGGGCGGATTGATACAGGTACGCAGTATTTT
.	TRBV6-5	TRBJ1-5	TRBD1	CASSPPGQGTGKPQHF	TGTGCCAGCAGTCCTCCCGGACAGGGGACTGGGAAGCCCCAGCATTTC
.	TRBV11-2	TRBJ1-2	TRBD1	CTSSLNRGLYVYTF	TGTACCAGCAGCTTAAACAGGGGACTCTATGTCTACACCTTC
.	TRBV29-1	TRBJ2-3	.	CSVEGGGSDTQYF	TGCAGCGTTGAAGGTGGAGGCTCAGATACGCAGTATTTT